The 18 T cell receptor beta chains below were found in one sample sequenced in a study of cytomegalovirus exposure and HLA in healthy donors. Amplification used 60 Vbeta primers and 13 Jbeta primers. Only in-frame clones appear in the TCRdb table, and some are missing; sequencing was by immunoSEQ multiplex PCR. The table has approximately 150,000 clones, around 83% seen once; the top ten hold roughly 4%. The sequencing input was PBMCs. The receptors were sampled from a man aged 50 to 59 in good health and CMV-seropositive.

The count of this clone is one. V and J are TRBV9 and TRBJ1-2, with a tentative D call TRBD1 (6 bases). V lost 4 bases and J 4 bases, leaving 17 bases between the germline ends. This CDR3 is 15 amino acids long. Germline V CDR1 and CDR2: SGDLS, YYNGEE. For the CDR3, the DNA is TGTGCCAGCAGCCCACGAGACAGGCCTTCCTATGGCTACACCTTC. Translated, it gives CASSPRDRPSYGYTF.

The chain is built from TRBV9 and TRBJ2-1, with a possible D match to TRBD1 (6 bases). The CDR3 totals 12 residues. The germline V gene has CDR1 SGDLS and CDR2 YYNGEE. Trimming left V 2 bases short and J 9 bases short, with 9 bases between. CDR3 DNA sequence: TGTGCCAGCAGCGTCAGGGGAACTGAGCAGTTCTTC. This sequence encodes CASSVRGTEQFF. The variable domain in full, with the rest retrieved from reference TRBV9 and TRBJ2-1, is DSGVTQTPKHLITATGQRVTLRCSPRSGDLSVYWYQQSLDQGLQFLIQYYNGEERAKGNILERFSAQQFPDLHSELNLSSLELGDSALYFCASSVRGTEQFFGPGTRLTVL.

This chain links TRBV14 with TRBJ1-2; maybe TRBD1 (6 bases). The V end was cut by 4 bases, the J end by 5 bases, with 8 bases between. This CDR3 region has 12 residues. The germline gives CDR1 SGHDN, CDR2 FVKESK. The CDR3 region has the DNA TGTGCCAGCAGCCTCGGGACATATGGCTACACCTTC. Translation: CASSLGTYGYTF.

About this clone itself: One junction end does not reproduce the germline sequence, and a read error may be involved. The J gene is TRBJ1-6, the V gene TRBV7-4, with unresolved D. This CDR3 is 21 amino acids long. Germline V gene data show CDR1 as SGHVT and CDR2 as SQSDAQ. In DNA form, the CDR3 reads TGTGCCATCAGCTTAGCGCTCGTTTTTAGGATTGGGCCCTACACCGATTCACCCCTCCACTTT. Its protein is CAISLALVFRIGPYTDSPLHF.

The chain links TRBV7-9 to TRBJ2-1; a possible D gene is TRBD2 (5 bases). Trimming stripped 1 base from V and 1 base from J, with 11 bases between. The CDR3 sequence is 16 residues long. The germline CDR1 and CDR2 sequences are SEHNR and FQNEAQ (reference sequence). The CDR3 sequence: CASSLGVARSYNEQFF. CDR3 nucleotides: TGTGCCAGCAGCTTAGGGGTAGCGCGATCCTACAATGAGCAGTTCTTC.

This chain joins TRBV6-1 and TRBJ2-2; 8 bases line up with TRBD2. V lost 6 bases and J lost 6; bases outside the gene matches: 3. Germline V gives CDR1 MNHNS, CDR2 SASEGT. This CDR3 comprises 13 residues. The CDR3 sequence: CASRTGLAGELFF. The CDR3 region has the DNA TGTGCCAGCAGGACGGGACTAGCCGGGGAGCTGTTTTTT.

The chain joins TRBV30 to TRBJ2-3; D gene unclear. Per the germline V gene, CDR1 is GTSNPN and CDR2 is SVGIG (reference sequence). V dropped 4 bases and J dropped 0 bases, with 14 bases sitting between them. The CDR3 sequence is 15 residues long. The CDR3 DNA reads TGTGCCTGGAAAAAACCTTTCACTAGCACAGATACGCAGTATTTT. Its translation: CAWKKPFTSTDTQYF.

The chain employs TRBV5-4 and TRBJ2-7; possible D gene TRBD2, 7 bases. CDR1 SGHNT and CDR2 YYREEE come from the germline V gene (reference sequence). The CDR3 extends over 13 amino acids. The V end was cut by 4 bases, the J end by 6 bases, with 14 bases between. This CDR3 reads CASSPPGGREQYF. In DNA, the CDR3 is TGTGCCAGCAGCCCCCCCGGGGGGCGCGAGCAGTACTTC. The full variable domain, rest sourced from reference TRBV5-4 and TRBJ2-7, is ETGVTQSPTHLIKTRGQQVTLRCSSQSGHNTVSWYQQALGQGPQFIFQYYREEENGRGNFPPRFSGLQFPNYSSELNVNALELDDSALYLCASSPPGGREQYFGPGTRLTVT.

V and J are TRBV7-9 and TRBJ1-2, with D possibly matching TRBD1 (5 bases). Trimming removed 5 bases at V and 3 bases at J, with 10 bases between. Germline V gene lookup returns CDR1 SEHNR and CDR2 FQNEAQ (reference sequence). The CDR3 contains 13 residues. The CDR3 protein is CASSPGGDYGYTF. The CDR3 nucleotides read TGTGCCAGCAGCCCGGGGGGTGACTATGGCTACACCTTC.

The chain links TRBV5-6 to TRBJ1-5, with TRBD1 matching 9 bases. CDR1 is SGHDT, CDR2 YYEEEE, per germline. With 4 bases clipped from V and 7 bases from J, the junction kept 9 bases outside the gene matches. There are 15 residues in the CDR3. The CDR3 loop reads CASSPGTGNGQPQHF. The CDR3 DNA is TGTGCCAGCAGCCCCGGGACAGGGAACGGGCAGCCCCAGCATTTT.

The rearrangement joins TRBV7-3 to TRBJ2-2; the match to TRBD2 covers 7 bases. This CDR3 is built from 17 residues. J lost 5 bases, V lost 0 bases, and 9 bases had no gene match. Germline V CDR1 and CDR2: SGHTA, FQGTGA. CDR3 bases: TGTGCCAGCAGCTTAACGGCTTTCGAGGGAGGGACCGGGGAGCTGTTTTTT. It yields the protein CASSLTAFEGGTGELFF. The whole variable domain, remainder taken from reference TRBV7-3 and TRBJ2-2, is GAGVSQTPSNKVTEKGKYVELRCDPISGHTALYWYRQSLGQGPEFLIYFQGTGAADDSGLPNDRFFAVRPEGSVSTLKIQRTERGDSAVYLCASSLTAFEGGTGELFFGEGSRLTVL.

The V and J genes are TRBV19 and TRBJ1-5; maybe TRBD1 (5 bases). Trimming removed 3 bases at V and 3 bases at J, with 12 bases between. CDR3 length: 15 amino acids. Germline values: CDR1 LNHDA, CDR2 SQIVND (reference sequence). The CDR3 DNA reads TGTGCCAGTAGTATTACCGCAGGGATCAATCAGCCCCAGCATTTT. It yields the protein CASSITAGINQPQHF.

The chain couples TRBV6-5 to TRBJ1-3; no clear D. The CDR3 contains 15 residues. Germline CDR1 MNHEY, CDR2 SVGAGI. Trimming removed 5 bases from V and 0 bases from J, with 11 bases in between. This chain's CDR3 is CASSPTRGSGNTIYF. The CDR3 region has the DNA TGTGCCAGCAGTCCAACCCGGGGCTCTGGAAACACCATATATTTT.

The chain uses TRBV10-3 and TRBJ2-7; the D gene is possibly TRBD1 (6 bases). CDR3 length: 14 residues. Trimming removed 7 bases at V and 6 bases at J, with 19 bases between. CDR1 and CDR2 (germline): ENHRY, SYGVKD. CDR3 amino acids: CAIKDRDNIPEQYF. As DNA, the CDR3 is TGTGCCATCAAAGACCGGGACAATATCCCCGAGCAGTACTTC.

The chain employs TRBV28 and TRBJ2-2, with 14 bases that match TRBD2. Germline V gene data show CDR1 as MDHEN and CDR2 as SYDVKM. Unmatched junction bases numbered 10, after V lost 2 bases and J lost 8 bases. This CDR3 region has 18 residues. Here the CDR3 reads CASSLPPGLAGVTGELFF. CDR3 bases: TGTGCCAGCAGTTTACCGCCGGGACTAGCGGGAGTAACGGGGGAGCTGTTTTTT.

The chain has TRBV29-1 and TRBJ2-3, with 9 bases lining up with TRBD2. Trimming took 4 bases from V and 2 from J; bases not matched to a gene: 10. The germline V gene encodes CDR1 SQVTM and CDR2 ANQGSEA. This CDR3 region has 16 residues. CDR3 loop: CSVVRAGTSNTDTQYF. Written as DNA, the CDR3 is TGCAGCGTTGTTAGGGCCGGGACTAGCAACACAGATACGCAGTATTTT.

This clone was observed a single time. This sequence joins TRBV11-1 and TRBJ1-6, with 9 bases lining up with TRBD1. V was pared by 2 bases and J by 9 bases, with 5 bases of the junction left unmatched. Looked up from germline, CDR1 is SGHAT and CDR2 is FQDESV (reference sequence). The CDR3 is 15 residues long. DNA of the CDR3: TGTGCCAGCAGCTTATCAACGGGACAGGGTTCACCCCTCCACTTT. It yields the protein CASSLSTGQGSPLHF.

This chain uses TRBV9 with TRBJ2-1, with 11 bases lining up with TRBD2. The CDR3 loop spans 14 amino acids. V lost 2 bases, J lost 10 bases, and 5 bases stayed unmatched. Germline CDR1 SGDLS, CDR2 YYNGEE. The CDR3, as DNA: TGTGCCAGCAGCGTTGAGACTAGCGGGACCGAGCAGTTCTTC. Protein product: CASSVETSGTEQFF.